This TCR beta chain came from a study of technical replicates of blood from a handful of donors. The germline V gene encodes CDR1 SGHDT and CDR2 YYEEEE. The CDR3 spans 16 residues. V was pared by 2 bases and J by 2 bases, with 11 bases between. TCRdb keeps only in-frame clones here, not all; method: immunoSEQ multiplex PCR. The table includes under 80,000 clones, approximately 96% detected once. The sequence was collected from a human donor in good health. This chain uses TRBV5-6 with TRBJ2-6, with TRBD1 as a possible D gene (6 bases). Sequencing was done on a sample of T cells isolated from PBMCs. CDR3 sequence reads: CASSLTGFTGANVLTF. DNA of the CDR3: TGTGCCAGCAGCTTAACAGGGTTTACTGGGGCCAACGTCCTGACTTTC.